This T cell receptor beta chain was recorded in a study of blood T cell repertoires in COVID-19. As handled by the study authors: Researchers report that nucleated cell counts were estimated from reference gene primer amplification. The assay was immunoSEQ multiplex PCR, and TCRdb's table has in-frame clones only and misses some. From that table come the V and J calls and clone size; the DNA was used to work out D and trimming. The table lists about 330,000 clones, around 87% of them singletons, with approximately 5% in the top ten. Researchers sorted participants into cohorts using their self-reported clinical history. Recovery meant two consecutive negative NP/OP PCR tests, professional clearance, or resolved symptoms. V lost 2 bases and J lost 5; bases outside the gene matches: 5. The CDR3 loop spans 17 amino acids. CDR1 is MNHEY and CDR2 is SVGEGT in the germline V gene.

Sequencing was performed on PBMCs or T cells enriched from blood (not recorded which). The clonotype comes from a woman in her thirties who had recovered from COVID-19. The chain uses TRBV6-2 or TRBV6-3 and TRBJ2-5, with 16 bases fitting TRBD2. The DNA of the CDR3 is TGTGCCAGCAGTTACCCCGAGGGACTAGCGGGGGGGGAGACCCAGTACTTC. Encoded protein: CASSYPEGLAGGETQYF.